The clone carrying this TCR beta chain was detected only once. This entry is derived from a study of blood T cell repertoires in COVID-19. Study background: PBMCs, B-cell-depleted T cells, or T cells were the source of the cDNA or gDNA that made up the material.

Profiled with immunoSEQ multiplex PCR; TCRdb holds only in-frame clones, not every one. The table shows 300,000 to 450,000 clones, with 75% to 90% occurring only once. Germline V gene data show CDR1 as SGHTA and CDR2 as FQGNSA. This CDR3 is 11 amino acids long. The V end was cut by 11 bases, the J end by 4 bases, with 10 bases between. The gene calls are TRBV7-2 and TRBJ2-3, with D unclear. Source material: PBMCs or T cells enriched from blood (not recorded which). The receptor was isolated from a young man who had recovered from COVID-19. The CDR3 here is CASELADTQYF. As DNA, the CDR3 is TGTGCCTCGGAGTTGGCAGATACGCAGTATTTT. Drawing the rest from reference TRBV7-2 and TRBJ2-3, the complete variable domain is GAGVSQSPSNKVTEKGKDVELRCDPISGHTALYWYRQSLGQGLEFLIYFQGNSAPDKSGLPSDRFSAERTGGSVSTLTIQRTQQEDSAVYLCASELADTQYFGPGTRLTVL.